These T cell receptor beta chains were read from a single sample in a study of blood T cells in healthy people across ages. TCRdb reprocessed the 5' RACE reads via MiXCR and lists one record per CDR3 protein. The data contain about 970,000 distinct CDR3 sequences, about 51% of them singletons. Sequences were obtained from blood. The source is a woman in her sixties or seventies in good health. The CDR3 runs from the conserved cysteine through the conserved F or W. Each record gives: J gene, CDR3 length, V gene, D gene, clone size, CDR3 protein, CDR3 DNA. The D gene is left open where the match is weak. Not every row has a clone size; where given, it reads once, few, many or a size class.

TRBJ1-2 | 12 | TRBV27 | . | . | CASSSGEGGYTF | TGTGCCAGCAGTTCGGGGGAGGGGGGCTACACCTTC
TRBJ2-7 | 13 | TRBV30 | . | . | CAWSSGPVYEQYF | TGTGCCTGGAGTAGCGGACCAGTCTACGAGCAGTACTTC
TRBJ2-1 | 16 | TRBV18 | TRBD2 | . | CASSPWTSGRDDEQFF | TGTGCCAGCTCACCGTGGACTAGCGGGAGAGATGATGAGCAGTTCTTC
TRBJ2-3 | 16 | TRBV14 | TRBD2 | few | CASSQLREIGTDTQYF | TGTGCCAGCAGCCAATTGCGGGAGATCGGCACAGATACGCAGTATTTT
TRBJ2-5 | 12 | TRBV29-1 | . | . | CSVFSAYDEQYF | TGCAGCGTTTTCTCAGCGTACGATGAGCAGTACTTC
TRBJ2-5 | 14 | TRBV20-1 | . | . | CSARGDRDWGKQYF | TGCAGTGCTAGGGGGGACCGGGACTGGGGGAAGCAGTACTTC
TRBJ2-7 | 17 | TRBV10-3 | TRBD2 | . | CAISEVPWGGEGGEQYF | TGTGCCATCAGTGAGGTCCCCTGGGGGGGGGAAGGAGGCGAGCAGTACTTC
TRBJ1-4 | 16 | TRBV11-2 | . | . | CASSLDRRGFGEKLFF | TGTGCCAGCAGCTTAGATCGGAGGGGCTTTGGGGAAAAACTGTTTTTT
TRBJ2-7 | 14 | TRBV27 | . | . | CASKAGRNSYEQYF | TGTGCCAGCAAGGCGGGGCGGAACTCCTACGAGCAGTACTTC
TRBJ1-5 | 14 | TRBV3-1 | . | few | CASSQVWSNQPQHF | TGTGCCAGCAGCCAAGTTTGGAGCAATCAGCCCCAGCATTTT
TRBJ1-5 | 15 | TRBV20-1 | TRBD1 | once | CSASDRDRRNQPQHF | TGCAGTGCTAGTGACCGGGACAGAAGAAATCAGCCCCAGCATTTT
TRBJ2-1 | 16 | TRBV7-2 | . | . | CASSPRDTRSYNEQFF | TGTGCCAGCAGCCCGCGGGACACCCGCTCCTACAATGAGCAGTTCTTC
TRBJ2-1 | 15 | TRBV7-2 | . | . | CASSLYSSSYNEQFF | TGTGCCAGCAGCTTATACAGTAGCTCCTACAATGAGCAGTTCTTC
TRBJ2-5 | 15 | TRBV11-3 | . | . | CASSDSRQIQETQYF | TGTGCCAGCAGTGACAGCCGACAAATCCAAGAGACCCAGTACTTC
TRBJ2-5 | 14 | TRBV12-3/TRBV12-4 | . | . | CASSLAGTKETQYF | TGTGCCAGCAGTTTAGCGGGAACGAAAGAGACCCAGTACTTC
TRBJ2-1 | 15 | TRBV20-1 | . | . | CSARGITNSYNEQFF | TGCAGTGCTAGAGGAATAACTAACTCCTACAATGAGCAGTTCTTC
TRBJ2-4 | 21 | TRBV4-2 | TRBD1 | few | CASSQAPGQGFIVVDKNIQYF | TGTGCCAGCAGCCAAGCGCCGGGACAGGGTTTTATCGTGGTAGACAAAAACATTCAGTACTTC
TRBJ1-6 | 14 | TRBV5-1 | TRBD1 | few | CASSPGTGIPTLHF | TGCGCCAGCAGCCCGGGGACAGGGATTCCCACCCTCCACTTT
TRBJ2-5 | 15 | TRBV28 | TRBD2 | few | CASSLTAGEMETQYF | TGTGCCAGCAGTTTGACGGCGGGAGAAATGGAGACCCAGTACTTC
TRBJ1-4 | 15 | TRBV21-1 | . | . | CASNNRTGGSEKLFF | TGTGCCAGCAACAACCGAACAGGGGGAAGTGAAAAACTGTTTTTT
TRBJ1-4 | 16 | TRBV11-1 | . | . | CASSQRRTQGNEKLFF | TGTGCCAGCAGCCAACGACGAACCCAGGGTAATGAAAAACTGTTTTTT
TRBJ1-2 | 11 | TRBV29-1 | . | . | CSASASYGYTF | TGCAGCGCCTCGGCCTCCTATGGCTACACCTTC
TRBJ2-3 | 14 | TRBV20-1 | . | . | CSARTGQSTDTQYF | TGCAGTGCTAGAACTGGACAGAGCACAGATACGCAGTATTTT
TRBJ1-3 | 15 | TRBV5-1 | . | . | CASSPREASGNTIYF | TGCGCCAGCTCGCCTCGCGAGGCCTCTGGAAACACCATATATTTT
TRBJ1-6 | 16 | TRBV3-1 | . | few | CASSQGPSQATSPLHF | TGTGCCAGCAGCCAAGGGCCTTCACAGGCAACTTCACCCCTCCACTTT
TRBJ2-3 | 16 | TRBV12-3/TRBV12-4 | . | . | CASSLHGRGTTDTQYF | TGTGCCAGCAGTCTCCATGGGCGCGGTACCACAGATACGCAGTATTTT
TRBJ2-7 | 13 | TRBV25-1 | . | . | CASTTAGPYGQYF | TGCGCCAGCACCACCGCAGGACCCTACGGGCAGTACTTC
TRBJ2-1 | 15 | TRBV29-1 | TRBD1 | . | CSVGTGGIYYNEQFF | TGCAGCGTCGGGACAGGGGGAATCTATTACAATGAGCAGTTCTTC
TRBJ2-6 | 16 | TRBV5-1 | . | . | CASSTAGAAGANVLTF | TGCGCCAGCAGCACCGCAGGGGCCGCTGGGGCCAACGTCCTGACTTTC
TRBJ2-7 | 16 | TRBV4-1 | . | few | CASSHPTAGVRYEQYF | TGCGCCAGCAGCCATCCGACGGCAGGGGTTCGCTACGAGCAGTACTTC
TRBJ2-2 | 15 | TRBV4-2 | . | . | CASSQEWKGTGELFF | TGTGCCAGCAGCCAAGAATGGAAAGGGACCGGGGAGCTGTTTTTT
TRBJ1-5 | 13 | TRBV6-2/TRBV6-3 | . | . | CASSYLRNQPQHF | TGTGCCAGCAGTTACTTACGCAATCAGCCCCAGCATTTT
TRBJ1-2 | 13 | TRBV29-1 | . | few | CSVELPLGYGYTF | TGCAGCGTTGAATTACCCCTCGGCTATGGCTACACCTTC
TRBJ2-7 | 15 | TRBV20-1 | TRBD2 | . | CSASGSGRALPEQYF | TGCAGTGCTAGTGGTAGCGGGAGGGCCCTCCCCGAGCAGTACTTC
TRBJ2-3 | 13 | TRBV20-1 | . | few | CSASSGYTDTQYF | TGCAGTGCTAGTTCTGGTTACACAGATACGCAGTATTTT
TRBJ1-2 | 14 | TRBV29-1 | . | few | CSVEGGQGLSGYTF | TGCAGCGTTGAAGGGGGGCAGGGCCTGTCTGGCTACACCTTC
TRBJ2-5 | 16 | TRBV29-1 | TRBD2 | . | CSINHFGTSDYNEQYF | TGCAGCATCAATCACTTTGGGACTAGCGACTACAATGAGCAGTACTTC
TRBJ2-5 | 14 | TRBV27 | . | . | CASSSPWGDETQYF | TGTGCCAGCAGTTCGCCCTGGGGAGACGAGACCCAGTACTTC
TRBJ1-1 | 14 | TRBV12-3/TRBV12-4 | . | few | CASSPTGRDTEAFF | TGTGCCAGCAGCCCCACAGGGCGGGACACTGAAGCTTTCTTT
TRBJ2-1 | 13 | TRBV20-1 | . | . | CSAPTQGRHEQFF | TGCAGTGCCCCGACACAGGGTCGGCATGAGCAGTTCTTC
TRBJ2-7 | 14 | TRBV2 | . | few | CATLRAGRSYEQYF | TGTGCCACCCTCCGGGCAGGAAGGTCCTACGAGCAGTACTTC
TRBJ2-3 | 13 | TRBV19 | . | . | CASRPTPGDTQYF | TGTGCCAGTAGACCCACCCCCGGGGATACGCAGTATTTT
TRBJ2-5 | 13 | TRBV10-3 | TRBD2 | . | CAHGASGDLEQYF | TGTGCCCACGGAGCTAGCGGGGACCTGGAGCAGTACTTC
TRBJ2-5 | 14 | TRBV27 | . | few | CASSPHGGAETQYF | TGTGCCAGCAGTCCCCACGGTGGGGCAGAGACCCAGTACTTC
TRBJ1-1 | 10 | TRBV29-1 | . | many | CSLQPAESFF | TGCAGCCTCCAACCGGCGGAGTCTTTCTTT
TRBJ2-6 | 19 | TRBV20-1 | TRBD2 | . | CSASGRGGVFYSGANVLTF | TGCAGTGCTAGTGGACGTGGGGGGGTCTTCTACTCTGGGGCCAACGTCCTGACTTTC
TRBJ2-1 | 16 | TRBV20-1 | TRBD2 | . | CSAIVSRIAGDDEQFF | TGCAGTGCTATAGTTAGTAGGATAGCGGGAGATGATGAGCAGTTCTTC
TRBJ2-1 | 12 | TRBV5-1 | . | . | CASSLRGIEQFF | TGCGCCAGCAGCTTGCGCGGGATTGAGCAGTTCTTC
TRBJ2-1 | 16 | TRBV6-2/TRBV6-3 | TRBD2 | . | CASSYSKVAGVSEQFF | TGTGCCAGCAGTTACTCGAAGGTAGCGGGAGTGTCTGAGCAGTTCTTC
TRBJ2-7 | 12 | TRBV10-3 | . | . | CAISAGSYEQYF | TGTGCCATCAGTGCCGGGTCCTACGAGCAGTACTTC
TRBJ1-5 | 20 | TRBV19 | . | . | CASSRLLFGQDVFSNQPQHF | TGTGCCAGTAGCCGCTTGTTATTCGGGCAGGACGTTTTTAGCAATCAGCCCCAGCATTTT
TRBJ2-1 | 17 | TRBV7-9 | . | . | CASSSPAGTFSYNEQFF | TGTGCCAGCAGTTCGCCCGCTGGGACATTCTCCTACAATGAGCAGTTCTTC
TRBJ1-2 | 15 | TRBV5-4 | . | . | CASSSPGPKGYGHTF | TGTGCCAGCAGCTCGCCGGGTCCTAAGGGCTATGGCCACACCTTC